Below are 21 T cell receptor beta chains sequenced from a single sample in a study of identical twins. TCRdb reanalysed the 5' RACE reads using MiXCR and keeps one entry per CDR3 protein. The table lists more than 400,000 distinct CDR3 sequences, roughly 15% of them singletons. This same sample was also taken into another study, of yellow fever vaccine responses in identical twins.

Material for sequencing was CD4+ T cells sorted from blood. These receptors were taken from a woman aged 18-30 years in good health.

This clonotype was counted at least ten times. The CDR3 protein is CASSPQTSGAYNEQFF. Here the CDR3 DNA reads TGCGCCAGCAGCCCGCAGACTAGCGGGGCCTACAATGAGCAGTTCTTC. V usage is TRBV5-1 and J usage is TRBJ2-1; TRBD2 matches 11 bases. The CDR3 consists of 16 residues. J gave up 2 bases and V 4 bases, and 5 bases lay outside the gene matches. Germline CDR1 reads SGHRS; CDR2 reads YFSETQ.

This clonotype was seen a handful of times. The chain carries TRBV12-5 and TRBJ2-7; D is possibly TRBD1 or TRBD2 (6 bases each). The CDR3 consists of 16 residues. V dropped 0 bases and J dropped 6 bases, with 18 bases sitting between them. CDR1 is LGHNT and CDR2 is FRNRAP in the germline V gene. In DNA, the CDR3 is TGTGCTAGTGGTTTGGTAAGGGGGACTCCTAAAGGCGAGCAGTACTTC. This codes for CASGLVRGTPKGEQYF.

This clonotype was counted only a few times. CDR3 protein: CSARAAASYGYTF. CDR3 nucleotide sequence: TGCAGTGCTAGAGCGGCAGCCAGTTATGGCTACACCTTC. The chain carries TRBV20-1 and TRBJ1-2; D not resolved. This CDR3 is 13 amino acids long. The germline gives CDR1 DFQATT, CDR2 SNEGSKA (reference sequence). The V end was cut by 1 base, the J end by 5 bases, with 11 bases between.

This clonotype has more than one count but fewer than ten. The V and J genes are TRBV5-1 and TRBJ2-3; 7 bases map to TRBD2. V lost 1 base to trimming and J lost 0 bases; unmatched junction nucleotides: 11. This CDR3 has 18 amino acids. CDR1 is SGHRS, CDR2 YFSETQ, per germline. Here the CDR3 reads CASSLLATSRPSTDTQYF. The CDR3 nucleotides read TGCGCCAGCAGCTTGTTGGCGACTAGCAGACCTAGCACAGATACGCAGTATTTT.

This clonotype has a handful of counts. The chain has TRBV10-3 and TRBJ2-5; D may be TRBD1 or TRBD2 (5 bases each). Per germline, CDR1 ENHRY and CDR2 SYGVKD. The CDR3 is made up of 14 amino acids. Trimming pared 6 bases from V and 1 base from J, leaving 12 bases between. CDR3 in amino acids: CAISQGRTQETQYF. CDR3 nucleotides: TGTGCCATCAGCCAGGGACGGACCCAAGAGACCCAGTACTTC.

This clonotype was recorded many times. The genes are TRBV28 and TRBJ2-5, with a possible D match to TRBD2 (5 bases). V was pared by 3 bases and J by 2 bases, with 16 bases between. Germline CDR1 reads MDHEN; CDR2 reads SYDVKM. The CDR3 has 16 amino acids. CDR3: CASSFMGGSEQETQYF. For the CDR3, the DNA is TGTGCCAGCAGTTTTATGGGTGGGAGTGAACAAGAGACCCAGTACTTC.

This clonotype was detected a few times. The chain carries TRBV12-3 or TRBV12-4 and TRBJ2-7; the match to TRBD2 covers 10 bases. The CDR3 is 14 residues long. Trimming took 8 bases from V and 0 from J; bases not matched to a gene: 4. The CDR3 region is CASVTSGVSYEQYF. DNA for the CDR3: TGTGCCAGCGTTACTAGCGGGGTCTCCTACGAGCAGTACTTC.

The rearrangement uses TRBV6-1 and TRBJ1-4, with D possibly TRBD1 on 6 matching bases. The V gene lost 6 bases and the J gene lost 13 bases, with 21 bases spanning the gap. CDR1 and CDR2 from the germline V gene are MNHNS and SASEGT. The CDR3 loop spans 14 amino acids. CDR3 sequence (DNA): TGTGCCAGCAGCACCGGACCTTATCAGGGGCTACTGTTTTTT. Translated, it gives CASSTGPYQGLLFF.

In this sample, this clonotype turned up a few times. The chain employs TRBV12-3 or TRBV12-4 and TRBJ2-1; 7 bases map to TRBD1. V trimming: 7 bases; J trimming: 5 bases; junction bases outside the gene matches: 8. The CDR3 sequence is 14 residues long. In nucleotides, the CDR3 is TGTGCCAGCACCAGTAAGGGGGCAGACAATGAGCAGTTCTTC. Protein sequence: CASTSKGADNEQFF.

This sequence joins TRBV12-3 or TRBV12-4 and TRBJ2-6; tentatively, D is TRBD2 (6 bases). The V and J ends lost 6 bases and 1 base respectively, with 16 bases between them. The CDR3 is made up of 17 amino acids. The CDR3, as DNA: TGTGCCAGCAGCGTTTGGAGGGTGGGGTCTGGGGCCAACGTCCTGACTTTC. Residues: CASSVWRVGSGANVLTF.

The DNA of the CDR3 is TGTGCCAGCTCACCAGGGGTAAGAGGCTACGAGCAGTACGTC. It translates to CASSPGVRGYEQYV. This chain uses TRBV18 with TRBJ2-7; D remains ambiguous. Trimming stripped 2 bases from V and 3 bases from J, with 11 bases between. CDR1 and CDR2 from the germline V gene are KGHSH and LQKENI. This CDR3 spans 14 amino acids.

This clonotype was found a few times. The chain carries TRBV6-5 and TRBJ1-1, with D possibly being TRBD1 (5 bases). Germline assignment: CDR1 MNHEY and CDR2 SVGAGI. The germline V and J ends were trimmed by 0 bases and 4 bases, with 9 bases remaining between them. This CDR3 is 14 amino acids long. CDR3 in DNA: TGTGCCAGCAGTTACTCGGCAGGGCCCACTGAAGCTTTCTTT. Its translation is CASSYSAGPTEAFF.

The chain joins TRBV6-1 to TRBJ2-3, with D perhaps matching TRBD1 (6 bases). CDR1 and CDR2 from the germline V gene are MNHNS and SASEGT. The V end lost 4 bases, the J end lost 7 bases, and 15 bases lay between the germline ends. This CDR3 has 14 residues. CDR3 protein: CASSGGQGLNTQYF. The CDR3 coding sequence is TGTGCCAGCAGTGGGGGCCAGGGGTTGAATACGCAGTATTTT.

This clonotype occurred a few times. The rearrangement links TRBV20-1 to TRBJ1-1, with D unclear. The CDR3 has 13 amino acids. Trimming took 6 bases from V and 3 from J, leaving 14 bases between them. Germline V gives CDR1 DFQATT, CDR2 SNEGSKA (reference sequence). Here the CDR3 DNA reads TGCAGTGCCCCCGGGATGGGCGACACTGAAGCTTTCTTT. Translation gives CSAPGMGDTEAFF.

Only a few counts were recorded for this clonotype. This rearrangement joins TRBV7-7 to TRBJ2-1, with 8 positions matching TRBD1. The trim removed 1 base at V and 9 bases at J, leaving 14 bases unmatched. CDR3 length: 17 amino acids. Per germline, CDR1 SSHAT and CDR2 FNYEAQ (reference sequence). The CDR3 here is CASSLEPLGQGASEQFF. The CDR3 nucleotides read TGTGCCAGCAGCTTAGAACCCCTCGGACAGGGTGCTTCTGAGCAGTTCTTC.

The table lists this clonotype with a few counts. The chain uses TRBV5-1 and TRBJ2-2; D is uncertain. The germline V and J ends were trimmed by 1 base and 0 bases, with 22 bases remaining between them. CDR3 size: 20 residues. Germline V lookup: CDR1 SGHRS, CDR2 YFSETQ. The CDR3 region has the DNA TGCGCCAGCAGCTTGACCCGACGCACCCTGGCGGCCCCGAACACCGGGGAGCTGTTTTTT. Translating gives CASSLTRRTLAAPNTGELFF.

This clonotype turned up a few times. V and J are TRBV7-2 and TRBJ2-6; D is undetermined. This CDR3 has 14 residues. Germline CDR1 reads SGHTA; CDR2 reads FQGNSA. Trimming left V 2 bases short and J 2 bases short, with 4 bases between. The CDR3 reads CASSLSTGANVLTF. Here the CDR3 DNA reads TGTGCCAGCAGCTTATCTACTGGGGCCAACGTCCTGACTTTC.

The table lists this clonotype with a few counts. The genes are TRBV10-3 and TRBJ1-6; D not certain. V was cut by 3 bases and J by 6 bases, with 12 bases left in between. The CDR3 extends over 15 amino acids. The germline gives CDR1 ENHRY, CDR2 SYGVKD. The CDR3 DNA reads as TGTGCCATCAGTGATTGGGGTAACGCTAATTCACCCCTCCACTTT. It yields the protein CAISDWGNANSPLHF.

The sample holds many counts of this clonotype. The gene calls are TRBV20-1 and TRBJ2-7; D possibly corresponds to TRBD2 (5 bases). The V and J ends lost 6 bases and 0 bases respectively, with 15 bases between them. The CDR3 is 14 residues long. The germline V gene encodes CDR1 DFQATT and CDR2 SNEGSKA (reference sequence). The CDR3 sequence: CSATSGYSSYEQYV. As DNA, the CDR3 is TGCAGTGCGACGAGCGGCTATAGCTCCTACGAGCAGTACGTC.

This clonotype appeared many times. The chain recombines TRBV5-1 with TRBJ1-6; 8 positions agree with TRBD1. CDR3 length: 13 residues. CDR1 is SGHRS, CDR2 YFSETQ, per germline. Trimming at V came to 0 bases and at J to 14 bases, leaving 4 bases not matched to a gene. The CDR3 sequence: CASSLEGTGTLHF. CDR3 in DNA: TGCGCCAGCAGCTTGGAGGGGACAGGAACCCTCCACTTT.

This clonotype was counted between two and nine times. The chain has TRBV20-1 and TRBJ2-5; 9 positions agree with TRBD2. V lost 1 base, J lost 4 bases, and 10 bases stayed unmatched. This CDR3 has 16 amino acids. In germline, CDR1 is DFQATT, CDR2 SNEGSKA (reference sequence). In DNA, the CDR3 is TGCAGTGCTAGAGGGGCGAGCGGGAGGCAGGGAGAGACCCAGTACTTC. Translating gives CSARGASGRQGETQYF.